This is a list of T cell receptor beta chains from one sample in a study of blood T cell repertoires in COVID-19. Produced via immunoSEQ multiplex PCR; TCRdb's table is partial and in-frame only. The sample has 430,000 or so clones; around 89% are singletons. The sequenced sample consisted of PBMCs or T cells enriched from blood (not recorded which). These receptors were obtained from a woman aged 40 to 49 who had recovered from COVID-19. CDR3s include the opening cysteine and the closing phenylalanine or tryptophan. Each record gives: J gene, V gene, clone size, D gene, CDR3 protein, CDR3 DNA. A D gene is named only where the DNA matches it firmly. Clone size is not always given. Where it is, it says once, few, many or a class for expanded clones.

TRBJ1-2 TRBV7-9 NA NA CASSPRRDYGYTF TGTGCCAGCAGCCCGAGGAGGGACTATGGCTACACCTTC
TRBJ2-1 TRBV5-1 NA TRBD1 CASSPGQGEGEQFF TGCGCCAGCAGCCCCGGACAGGGCGAGGGTGAGCAGTTCTTC
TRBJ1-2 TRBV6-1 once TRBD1 CASSEARTGGNYGYTF TGTGCCAGCAGTGAAGCCAGGACAGGGGGCAACTATGGCTACACCTTC
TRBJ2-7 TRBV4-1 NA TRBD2 CASSQDRASGRSYEQYF TGCGCCAGCAGCCAAGATAGGGCCAGCGGGAGGTCCTACGAGCAGTACTTC
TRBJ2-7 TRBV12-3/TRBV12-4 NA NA CASSGGSYEQYF TGTGCCAGCAGTGGGGGCAGCTACGAGCAGTACTTC
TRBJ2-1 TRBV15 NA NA CATSGRAGEQFF TGTGCCACCAGCGGCCGGGCGGGTGAGCAGTTCTTC
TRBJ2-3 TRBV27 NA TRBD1 CASSLGPGTGRTDTQYF TGTGCCAGCAGTTTAGGTCCCGGGACAGGGAGGACAGATACGCAGTATTTT
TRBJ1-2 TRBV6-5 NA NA CASSYSAGTLVGYTF TGTGCCAGCAGTTACTCGGCGGGGACGCTAGTTGGCTACACCTTC
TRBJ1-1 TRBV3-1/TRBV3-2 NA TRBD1 CASSQGQGREAFF TGTGCCAGCAGCCAGGGACAGGGTAGAGAAGCTTTCTTT
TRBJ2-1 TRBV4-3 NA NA CASSQDWGGSAYNEQFF TGCGCCAGCAGCCAAGATTGGGGGGGCAGTGCCTACAATGAGCAGTTCTTC
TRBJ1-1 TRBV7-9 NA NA CASSTPRPNTEAFF TGTGCCAGCAGCACCCCGAGGCCAAACACTGAAGCTTTCTTT
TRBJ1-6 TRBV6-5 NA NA CASRSDRLNSPLHF TGTGCCAGCAGATCCGACAGGCTGAATTCACCCCTCCACTTT
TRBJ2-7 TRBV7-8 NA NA CASSLGVAAVNEQYF TGTGCCAGCAGCTTAGGGGTAGCGGCTGTAAACGAGCAGTACTTC
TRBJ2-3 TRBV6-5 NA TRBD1 CASRTFWTGGDTQYF TGTGCCAGCAGAACATTCTGGACAGGGGGGGATACGCAGTATTTT
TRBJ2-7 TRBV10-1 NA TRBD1 CASSEGQGSYEQYF TGCGCCAGCAGTGAAGGACAGGGGTCCTACGAGCAGTACTTC
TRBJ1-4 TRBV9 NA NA CASSTNSGVGEKLFF TGTGCCAGCAGCACTAACTCGGGGGTCGGCGAAAAACTGTTTTTT
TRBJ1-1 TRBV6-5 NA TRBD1 CASSYHDRGRDTEAFF TGTGCCAGCAGTTATCACGACAGGGGAAGGGACACTGAAGCTTTCTTT
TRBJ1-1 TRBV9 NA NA CASSPEGGFRTEAFF TGTGCCAGCAGCCCCGAAGGAGGGTTTCGCACTGAAGCTTTCTTT
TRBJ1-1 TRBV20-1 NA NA CSAGLGGKAFF TGCAGTGCTGGCCTGGGAGGGAAAGCTTTCTTT
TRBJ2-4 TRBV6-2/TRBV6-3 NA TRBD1 CASSYDRAVAKNIQYF TGTGCCAGCAGTTATGACAGGGCGGTGGCCAAAAACATTCAGTACTTC
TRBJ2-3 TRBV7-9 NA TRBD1 CASSLAVTGDTDTQYF TGTGCCAGCAGCTTAGCTGTGACAGGGGACACAGATACGCAGTATTTT
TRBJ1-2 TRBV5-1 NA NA CASSLEGERGYTF TGCGCCAGCAGCTTGGAGGGAGAACGGGGCTACACCTTC
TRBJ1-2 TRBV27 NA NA CASSLSSGGASYGYTF TGTGCCAGCAGTTTATCGAGCGGCGGGGCCAGCTATGGCTACACCTTC
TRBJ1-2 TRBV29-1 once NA CSVEGRYAGDGYTF TGCAGCGTTGAGGGGAGATACGCTGGGGATGGCTACACCTTC
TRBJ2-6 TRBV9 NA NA CASSATGSGANVLTF TGTGCCAGCAGCGCAACAGGGTCGGGGGCCAACGTCCTGACTTTC
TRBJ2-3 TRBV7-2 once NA CASSPRERAVTDTQYF TGTGCCAGCAGCCCAAGGGAAAGAGCGGTCACAGATACGCAGTATTTT
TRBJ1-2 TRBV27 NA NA CASSFSRGVYGYTF TGTGCCAGCAGTTTCAGTAGGGGCGTTTATGGCTACACCTTC
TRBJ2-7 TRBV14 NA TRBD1 CASSQRQGTYEQYF TGTGCCAGCAGCCAAAGACAGGGAACCTACGAGCAGTACTTC
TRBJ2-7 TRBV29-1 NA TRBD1 CSVYTGTAAEQYF TGCAGCGTTTATACCGGGACAGCAGCAGAGCAGTACTTC
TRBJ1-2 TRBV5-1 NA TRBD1 CASSAGTGEMAGYTF TGCGCCAGCAGCGCGGGGACAGGGGAAATGGCTGGCTACACCTTC
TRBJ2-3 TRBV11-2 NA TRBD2 CASSLRAGSYTDTQYF TGTGCCAGCAGCTTGAGAGCGGGATCTTACACAGATACGCAGTATTTT
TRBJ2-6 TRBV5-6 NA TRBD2 CASSFWGGSGANVLTF TGTGCCAGCAGCTTCTGGGGGGGCTCTGGGGCCAACGTCCTGACTTTC
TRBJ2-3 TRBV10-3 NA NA CATSVGSGTDTQYF TGTGCCACGTCCGTCGGGAGTGGCACAGATACGCAGTATTTT
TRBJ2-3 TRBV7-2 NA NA CASSLVGGPGTDTQYF TGTGCCAGCAGCTTAGTGGGGGGGCCTGGCACAGATACGCAGTATTTT
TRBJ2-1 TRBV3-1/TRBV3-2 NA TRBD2 CASSQDRLDEGLAGGQPRNEQFF TGTGCCAGCAGCCAAGATCGCCTGGACGAGGGACTAGCGGGAGGGCAGCCTCGGAATGAGCAGTTCTTC
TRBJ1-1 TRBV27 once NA CASSLSTGGTEAFF TGTGCCAGCAGTTTATCGACGGGGGGGACTGAAGCTTTCTTT
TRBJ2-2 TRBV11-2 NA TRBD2 CASSLEGGSGELFF TGTGCCAGCAGCTTAGAGGGAGGGTCCGGGGAGCTGTTTTTT
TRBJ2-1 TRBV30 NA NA CAWSDRGLGEQFF TGTGCCTGGAGTGACCGGGGTCTGGGTGAGCAGTTCTTC
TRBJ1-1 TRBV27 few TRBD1 CASSRTGVNTEAFF TGTGCCAGCAGCCGGACAGGGGTGAACACTGAAGCTTTCTTT
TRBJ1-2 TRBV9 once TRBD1 CASSVFGTGGDYGYTF TGTGCCAGCAGCGTCTTCGGGACAGGGGGGGACTATGGCTACACCTTC
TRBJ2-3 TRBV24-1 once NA CATSDPGQGGTDTQYF TGTGCCACCAGTGACCCCGGGCAGGGTGGCACAGATACGCAGTATTTT
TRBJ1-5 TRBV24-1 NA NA CATSAGSHQPQHF TGTGCCACCAGTGCGGGGAGTCATCAGCCCCAGCATTTT
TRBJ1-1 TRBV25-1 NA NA CASSETGMDTEAFF TGTGCCAGCAGTGAAACAGGGATGGACACTGAAGCTTTCTTT
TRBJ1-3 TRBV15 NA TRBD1 CATSSGQRLGGNTIYF TGTGCCACCAGCTCGGGACAGCGGCTGGGTGGAAACACCATATATTTT
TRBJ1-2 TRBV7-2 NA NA CASSNNQNYGYTF TGTGCCAGCAGCAATAACCAGAACTATGGCTACACCTTC
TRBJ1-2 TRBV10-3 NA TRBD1 CAISGQGADGYTF TGTGCCATCAGTGGTCAGGGGGCGGACGGCTACACCTTC
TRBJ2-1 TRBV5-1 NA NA CATQEGPGINEQFF TGCGCCACCCAGGAGGGGCCAGGGATCAATGAGCAGTTCTTC
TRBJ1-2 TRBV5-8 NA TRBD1 CASEDYGQGYGYTF TGTGCCAGCGAGGACTATGGACAGGGATATGGCTACACCTTC
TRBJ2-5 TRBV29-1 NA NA CSVGRERTQYF TGCAGCGTTGGGAGGGAGCGGACCCAGTACTTC
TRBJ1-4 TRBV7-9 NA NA CASTGFTLNEKLFF TGTGCCAGCACGGGCTTTACCCTTAATGAAAAACTGTTTTTT
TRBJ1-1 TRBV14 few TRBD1 CASSQDLRGGRVSSRTEAFF TGTGCCAGCAGCCAAGATCTCCGAGGGGGCAGGGTATCATCACGGACTGAAGCTTTCTTT
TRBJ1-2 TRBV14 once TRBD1 CASSPRTGGGYTF TGTGCCAGCAGCCCTAGGACAGGGGGAGGCTACACCTTC
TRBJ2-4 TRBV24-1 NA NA CATSDGSSAKNIQYF TGTGCCACCAGTGACGGGAGCTCGGCCAAAAACATTCAGTACTTC
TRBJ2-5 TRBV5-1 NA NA CASSLIPVPLGRETQYF TGCGCCAGCAGCTTGATCCCCGTGCCGCTAGGTCGGGAGACCCAGTACTTC
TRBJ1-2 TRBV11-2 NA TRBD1 CASSPDRGRGGYTF TGTGCCAGCAGCCCAGACAGGGGGCGAGGTGGCTACACCTTC
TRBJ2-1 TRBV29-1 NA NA CSVVRGTSYNEQFF TGCAGCGTTGTCCGCGGAACCTCCTACAATGAGCAGTTCTTC
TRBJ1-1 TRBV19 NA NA CASSIKGVRAFF TGTGCCAGTAGTATTAAGGGGGTGAGAGCTTTCTTT
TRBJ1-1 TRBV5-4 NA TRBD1 CASTNTGGRSNTEAFF TGTGCCAGCACCAATACAGGGGGCAGGTCGAACACTGAAGCTTTCTTT
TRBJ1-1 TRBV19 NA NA CASSIGRQENTEAFF TGTGCCAGTAGTATAGGTCGACAGGAGAACACTGAAGCTTTCTTT